The source of this T cell receptor (beta chain) is a study of graft-versus-host responses after intestinal transplantation. Overall study findings and caveats: Allograft clonal ratios (graft-versus-host to host-versus-graft) were high in patients who had graft-donor T cell macrochimerism.

Trimming shortened V by 4 bases and J by 4 bases, and 9 bases separated the two germline ends. The germline gives CDR1 SGHRS, CDR2 YFSETQ. This CDR3 comprises 13 residues. Produced via immunoSEQ multiplex PCR; TCRdb's table is partial and in-frame only. In the table there are some 62,000 clones, roughly 90% of which are singletons. To note about this clone: Antigen: not known.

The clonotype originates from a human donor who was the organ donor for an intestinal transplant. V usage is TRBV5-1 and J usage is TRBJ2-1, with D tentatively TRBD1 (6 bases). Here the sequenced sample was unstimulated CD8+ T cells sorted from spleen or lymph node cells, taken before transplant. The CDR3 sequence is CASSDTGYNEQFF. The CDR3 region has the DNA TGCGCCAGCAGCGATACAGGGTACAATGAGCAGTTCTTC.